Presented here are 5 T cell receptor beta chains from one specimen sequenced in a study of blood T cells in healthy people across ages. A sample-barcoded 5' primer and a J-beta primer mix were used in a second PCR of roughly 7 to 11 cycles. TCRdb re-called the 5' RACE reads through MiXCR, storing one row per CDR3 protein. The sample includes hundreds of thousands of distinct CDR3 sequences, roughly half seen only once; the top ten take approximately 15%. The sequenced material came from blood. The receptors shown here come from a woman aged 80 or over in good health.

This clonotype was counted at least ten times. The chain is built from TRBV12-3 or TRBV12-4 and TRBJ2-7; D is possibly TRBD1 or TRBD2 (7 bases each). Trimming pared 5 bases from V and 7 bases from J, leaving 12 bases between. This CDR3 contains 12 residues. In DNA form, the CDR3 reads TGTGCCAGCAGTATTCAGGGGGGGGAGCAGTACTTC. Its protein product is CASSIQGGEQYF.

Here the CDR3 reads CASNAGSLDEQYF. The CDR3 DNA reads as TGTGCCAGCAATGCGGGAAGCTTGGACGAGCAGTACTTC. This rearrangement joins TRBV12-3 or TRBV12-4 to TRBJ2-5; a weak D match, TRBD2 (6 bases). The J call may be wrong; the DNA end is better matched by TRBJ2-7. There are 13 residues in the CDR3.

The CDR3 sequence is CASSPRDSPYSNQPQHF. The CDR3 DNA is TGTGCCAGCTCACCCCGGGACAGTCCATATAGCAATCAGCCCCAGCATTTT. This rearrangement joins TRBV18 to TRBJ1-5; TRBD1 matches at 7 bases. The germline V gene encodes CDR1 KGHSH and CDR2 LQKENI. The V and J ends lost 3 bases and 0 bases, in that order; junction bases with no gene match: 8. CDR3 size: 17 residues.

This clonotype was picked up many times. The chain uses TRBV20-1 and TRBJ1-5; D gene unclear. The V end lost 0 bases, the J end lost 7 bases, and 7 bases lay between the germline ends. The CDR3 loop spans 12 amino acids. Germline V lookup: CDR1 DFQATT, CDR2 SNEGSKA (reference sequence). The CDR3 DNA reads TGCAGTGCTAGAGATCTTACCCAGCCCCAGCATTTT. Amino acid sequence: CSARDLTQPQHF.

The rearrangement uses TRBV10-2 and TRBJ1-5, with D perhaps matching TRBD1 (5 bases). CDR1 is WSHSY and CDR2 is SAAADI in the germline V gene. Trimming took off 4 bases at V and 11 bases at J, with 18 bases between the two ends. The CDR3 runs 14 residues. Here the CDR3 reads CASSGGSGTGAQHF. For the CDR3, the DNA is TGCGCCAGCAGTGGGGGCAGCGGGACGGGGGCCCAGCATTTT.